This T cell receptor beta chain was identified in a study of blood T cell repertoires in COVID-19 (dated by TCRdb to the early 2020s). Regarding the complete study: Samples covering the acute and convalescent phases of COVID-19 were provided by collaborators in the United States, Italy and Spain. The material from the prospective study consisted of cDNA or gDNA derived from T cells, B-cell-depleted T cells, or PBMCs. Subjects who had been exposed to COVID-19, were actively infected with it, or had recovered from it provided the deeply sampled blood TCRbeta repertoires that made up the dataset. The repertoires were made available in a free public database intended to serve as a resource for research on the immune response to SARS-CoV-2. The samples were drawn from the first 160 participants of the ongoing ImmuneRACE study and from about 1,200 subjects provided by 6 global collaborators. A de-identified subject ID, COVID-19 status, age in years and sex were almost always included in the sample metadata. HLA class I and class II types, where available, came from metadata supplied by the sample provider rather than from assay-based typing. Results the study describes overall, beyond this receptor: How much clinical and demographic metadata was included differed by source and by participant, and the metadata was provided uncurated.

The immunoSEQ Assay, a bias-controlled multiplex PCR, was used to amplify TCRbeta CDR3 regions from genomic DNA. The study's processing was this. The number of nucleated cells in each sample was estimated from the amplification of reference gene primers within the assay. To quantify the absolute abundance of each unique TCRbeta CDR3 rearrangement, sequence reads were collapsed and filtered. For each sample, productive Simpson clonality was calculated as the square root of Simpson's diversity index across productive rearrangements. TCRdb obtained this table from immuneACCESS and retained in-frame rearrangements with V and J assigned. These tables miss some clones; where compared with another copy, unresolved V genes account for less than half of the shortfall, and the remainder is unexplained. V and J calls and clone size are given by that table; D and trimming were obtained from the DNA. The sample contains 95,000 to 150,000 clones, just over 70% of them found a single time. In total, the top ten clones hold more than 0.65% of the sample.

CDR1 MNHEY and CDR2 SVGEGT are derived from the germline V gene. From the cysteine through the phenylalanine, the CDR3 covers 14 amino acids. Of all the DNA, just the CDR3 is kept, 42 bases in frame from base 1. From V the trimming removes 2 bases and from J it removes 5 bases, while the gene matches leave 2 bases of the junction unaccounted for. Collaborating institutions collected whole blood in K2EDTA tubes following their own protocols. For TCRbeta analysis, collaborator samples were shipped as frozen whole blood, as isolated PBMCs, or as DNA extracted from either sample type. This clone appeared once. Its recognized antigen is unknown. Base qualities are missing; no much larger clone stands one base away.

The TCR comes from a human donor with acute or convalescent COVID-19. The donor label of this sample is uncertain. Material for sequencing was peripheral blood. This chain is built from TRBV6-2 or TRBV6-3 and TRBJ2-2; 7 central nucleotides agree with TRBD1. The CDR3 protein: CASSYVQGTGELFF. Read as DNA, the sequence is TGTGCCAGCAGTTACGTACAGGGGACCGGGGAGCTGTTTTTT.